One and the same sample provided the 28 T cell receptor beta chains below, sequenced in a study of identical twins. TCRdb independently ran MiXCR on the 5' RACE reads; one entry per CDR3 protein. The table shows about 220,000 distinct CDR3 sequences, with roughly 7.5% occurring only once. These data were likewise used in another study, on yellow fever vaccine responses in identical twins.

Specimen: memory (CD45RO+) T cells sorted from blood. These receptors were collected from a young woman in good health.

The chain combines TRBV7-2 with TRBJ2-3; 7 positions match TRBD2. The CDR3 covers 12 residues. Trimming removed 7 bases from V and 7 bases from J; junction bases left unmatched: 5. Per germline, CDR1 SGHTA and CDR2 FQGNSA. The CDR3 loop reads CASTLRENTQYF. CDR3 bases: TGTGCCAGCACCCTGCGGGAGAATACGCAGTATTTT. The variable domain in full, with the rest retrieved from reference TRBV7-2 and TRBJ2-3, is GAGVSQSPSNKVTEKGKDVELRCDPISGHTALYWYRQSLGQGLEFLIYFQGNSAPDKSGLPSDRFSAERTGGSVSTLTIQRTQQEDSAVYLCASTLRENTQYFGPGTRLTVL.

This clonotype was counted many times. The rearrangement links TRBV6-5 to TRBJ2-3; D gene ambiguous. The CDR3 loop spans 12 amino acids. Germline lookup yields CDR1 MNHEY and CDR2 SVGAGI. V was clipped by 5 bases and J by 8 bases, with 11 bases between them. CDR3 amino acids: CASSPRPSTQYF. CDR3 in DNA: TGTGCCAGCAGTCCTCGCCCCAGTACGCAGTATTTT.

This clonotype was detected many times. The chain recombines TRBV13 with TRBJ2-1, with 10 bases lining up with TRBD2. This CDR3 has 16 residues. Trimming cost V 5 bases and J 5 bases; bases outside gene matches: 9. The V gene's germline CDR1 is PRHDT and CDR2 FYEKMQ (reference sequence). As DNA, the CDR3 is TGTGCCAGCAGCCCGGAACTAGCGGGGACCCACAATGAGCAGTTCTTC. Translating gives CASSPELAGTHNEQFF.

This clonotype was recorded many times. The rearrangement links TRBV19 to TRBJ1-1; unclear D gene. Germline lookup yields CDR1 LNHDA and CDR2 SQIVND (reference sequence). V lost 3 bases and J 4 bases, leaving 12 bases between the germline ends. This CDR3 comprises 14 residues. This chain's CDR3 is CASSIVLVGTEAFF. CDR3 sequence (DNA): TGTGCCAGTAGTATCGTCTTGGTTGGCACTGAAGCTTTCTTT.

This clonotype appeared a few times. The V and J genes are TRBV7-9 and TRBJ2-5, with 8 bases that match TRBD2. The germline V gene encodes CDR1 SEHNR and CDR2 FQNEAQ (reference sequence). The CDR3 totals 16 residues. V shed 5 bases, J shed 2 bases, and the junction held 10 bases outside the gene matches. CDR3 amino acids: CASSPHAGGRQETQYF. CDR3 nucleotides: TGTGCCAGCAGCCCCCACGCGGGAGGAAGGCAAGAGACCCAGTACTTC.

CDR3 bases: TGCGCCAGCAGCGCGGGGGGGGGGGCTGAGGAGACCCAGTACTTC. It is translated as CASSAGGGAEETQYF. The chain couples TRBV5-1 to TRBJ2-5, with TRBD2 matching 9 bases. The CDR3 covers 15 residues. From germline, CDR1 is SGHRS and CDR2 YFSETQ. J lost 5 bases, V lost 4 bases, and 9 bases had no gene match.

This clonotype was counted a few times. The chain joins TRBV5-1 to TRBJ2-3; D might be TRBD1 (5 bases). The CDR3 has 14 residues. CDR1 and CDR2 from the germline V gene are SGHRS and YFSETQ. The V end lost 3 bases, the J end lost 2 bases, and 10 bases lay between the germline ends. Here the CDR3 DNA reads TGCGCCAGCAGCTCATTACAGGACACAGATACGCAGTATTTT. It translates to CASSSLQDTDTQYF.

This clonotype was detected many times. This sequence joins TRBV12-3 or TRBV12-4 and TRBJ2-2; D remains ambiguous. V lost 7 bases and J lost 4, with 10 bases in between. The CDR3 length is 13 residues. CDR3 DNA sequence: TGTGCCAGCACCCCCATGCCCACCGGGGAGCTGTTTTTT. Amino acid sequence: CASTPMPTGELFF.

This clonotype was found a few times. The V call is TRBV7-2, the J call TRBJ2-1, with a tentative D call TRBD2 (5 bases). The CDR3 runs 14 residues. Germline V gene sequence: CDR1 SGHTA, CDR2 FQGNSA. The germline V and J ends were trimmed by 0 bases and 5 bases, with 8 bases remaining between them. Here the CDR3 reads CASSLAPGNNEQFF. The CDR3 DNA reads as TGTGCCAGCAGCTTAGCACCGGGGAACAATGAGCAGTTCTTC.

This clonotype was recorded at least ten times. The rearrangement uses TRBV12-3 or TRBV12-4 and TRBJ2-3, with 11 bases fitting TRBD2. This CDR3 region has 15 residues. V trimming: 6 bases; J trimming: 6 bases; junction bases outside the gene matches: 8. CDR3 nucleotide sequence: TGTGCCAGCAGACGACTAGCGGGGATCCGGGATACGCAGTATTTT. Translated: CASRRLAGIRDTQYF.

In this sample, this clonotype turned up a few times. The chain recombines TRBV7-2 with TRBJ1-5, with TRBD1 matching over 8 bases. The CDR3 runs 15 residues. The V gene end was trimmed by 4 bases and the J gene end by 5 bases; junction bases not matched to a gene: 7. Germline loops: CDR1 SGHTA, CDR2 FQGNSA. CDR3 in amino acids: CASSSSTGEDQPQHF. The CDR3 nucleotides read TGTGCCAGCAGCTCGTCGACAGGGGAGGATCAGCCCCAGCATTTT.

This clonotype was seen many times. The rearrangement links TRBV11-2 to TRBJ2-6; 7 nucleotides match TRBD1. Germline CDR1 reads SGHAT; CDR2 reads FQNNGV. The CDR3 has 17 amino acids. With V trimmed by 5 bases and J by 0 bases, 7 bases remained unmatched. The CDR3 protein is CASSPGQITSGANVLTF. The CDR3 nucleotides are TGTGCCAGCAGCCCGGGACAGATTACCTCTGGGGCCAACGTCCTGACTTTC.

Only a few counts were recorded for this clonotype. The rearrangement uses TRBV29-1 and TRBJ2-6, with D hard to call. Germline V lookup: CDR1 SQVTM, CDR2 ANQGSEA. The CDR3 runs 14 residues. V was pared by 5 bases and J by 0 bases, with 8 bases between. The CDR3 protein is CSVYRSSGANVLTF. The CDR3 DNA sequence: TGCAGCGTTTACCGGAGCTCTGGGGCCAACGTCCTGACTTTC.

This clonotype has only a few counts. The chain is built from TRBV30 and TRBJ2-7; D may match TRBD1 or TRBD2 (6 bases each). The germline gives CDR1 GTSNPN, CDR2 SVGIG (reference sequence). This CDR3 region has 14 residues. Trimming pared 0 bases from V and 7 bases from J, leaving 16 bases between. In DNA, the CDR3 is TGTGCCTGGAGTGTTAAGGGGGGCCGGGGAGAGCAGTACTTC. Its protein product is CAWSVKGGRGEQYF.

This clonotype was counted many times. The DNA for the CDR3 is TGTGCCAGCAGTCAGCGACAGGGCGTACAAGCTTTCTTT. The encoded protein is CASSQRQGVQAFF. The chain recombines TRBV6-6 with TRBJ1-1, with TRBD1 matching over 7 bases. There are 13 residues in the CDR3. Germline V gene lookup returns CDR1 MNHNY and CDR2 SVGAGI (reference sequence). J gave up 9 bases and V 5 bases, and 9 bases lay outside the gene matches.

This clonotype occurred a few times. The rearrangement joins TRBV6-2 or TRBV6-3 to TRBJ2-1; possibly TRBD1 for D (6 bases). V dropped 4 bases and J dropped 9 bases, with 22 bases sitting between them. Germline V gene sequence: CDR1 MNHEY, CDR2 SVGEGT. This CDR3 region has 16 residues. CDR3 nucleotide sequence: TGTGCCAGCAGTTCAGCAGGGGCAATCATTAATCGTGAGCAGTTCTTC. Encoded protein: CASSSAGAIINREQFF.

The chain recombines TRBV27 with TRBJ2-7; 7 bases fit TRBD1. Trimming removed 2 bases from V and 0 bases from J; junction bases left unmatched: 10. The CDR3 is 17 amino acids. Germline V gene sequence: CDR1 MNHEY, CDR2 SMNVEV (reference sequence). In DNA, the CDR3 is TGTGCCAGCAGTTTAAGGTTCAGGGGACAGAGCTCCTACGAGCAGTACTTC. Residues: CASSLRFRGQSSYEQYF.

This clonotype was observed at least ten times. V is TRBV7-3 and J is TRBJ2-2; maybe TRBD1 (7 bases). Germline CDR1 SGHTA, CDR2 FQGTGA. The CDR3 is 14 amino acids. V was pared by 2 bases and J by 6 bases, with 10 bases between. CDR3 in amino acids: CASSLVRGAGELFF. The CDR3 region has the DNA TGTGCCAGCAGCTTAGTCAGGGGGGCCGGGGAGCTGTTTTTT.

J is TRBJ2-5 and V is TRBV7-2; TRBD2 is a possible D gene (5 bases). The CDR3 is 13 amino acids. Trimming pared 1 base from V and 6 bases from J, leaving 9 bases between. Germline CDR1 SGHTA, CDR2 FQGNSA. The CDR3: CASSLGGDKTQYF. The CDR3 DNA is TGTGCCAGCAGCTTAGGGGGAGACAAGACCCAGTACTTC.

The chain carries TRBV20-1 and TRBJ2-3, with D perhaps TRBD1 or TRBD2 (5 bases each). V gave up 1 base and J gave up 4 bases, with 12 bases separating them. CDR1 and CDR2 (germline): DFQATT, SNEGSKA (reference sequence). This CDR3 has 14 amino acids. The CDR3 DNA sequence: TGCAGTGCTAGAGGGACACGCGGGCCAGATACGCAGTATTTT. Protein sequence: CSARGTRGPDTQYF.

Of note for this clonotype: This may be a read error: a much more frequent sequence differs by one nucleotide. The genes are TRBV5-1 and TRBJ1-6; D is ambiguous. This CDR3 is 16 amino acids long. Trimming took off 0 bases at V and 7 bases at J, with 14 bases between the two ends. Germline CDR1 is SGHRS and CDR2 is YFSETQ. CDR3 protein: CASSLGSGTSNSPLHF. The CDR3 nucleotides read TGCGCCAGCAGCTTGGGGTCAGGAACGTCGAATTCACCCCTCCACTTT.

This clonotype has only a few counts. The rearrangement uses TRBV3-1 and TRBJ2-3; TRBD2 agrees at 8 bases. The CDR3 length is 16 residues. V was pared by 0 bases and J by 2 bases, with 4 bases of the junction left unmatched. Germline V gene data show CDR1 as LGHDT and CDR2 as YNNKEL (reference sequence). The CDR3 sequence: CASSQEWREVTDTQYF. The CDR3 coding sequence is TGTGCCAGCAGCCAAGAGTGGCGGGAGGTCACAGATACGCAGTATTTT.

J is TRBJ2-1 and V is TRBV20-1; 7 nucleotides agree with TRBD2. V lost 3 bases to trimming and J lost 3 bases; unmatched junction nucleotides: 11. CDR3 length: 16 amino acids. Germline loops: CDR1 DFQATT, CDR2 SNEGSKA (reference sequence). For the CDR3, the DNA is TGCAGTGCTAGGGGCGGACTAGGACAATACTACAATGAGCAGTTCTTC. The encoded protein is CSARGGLGQYYNEQFF.

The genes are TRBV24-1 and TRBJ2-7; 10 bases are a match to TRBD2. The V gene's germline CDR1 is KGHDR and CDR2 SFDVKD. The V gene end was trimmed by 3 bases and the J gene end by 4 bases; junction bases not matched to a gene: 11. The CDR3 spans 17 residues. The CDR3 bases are TGTGCCACCAGTGATCCCGGGTTAGCGGGAGGCACATACGAGCAGTACTTC. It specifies CATSDPGLAGGTYEQYF.

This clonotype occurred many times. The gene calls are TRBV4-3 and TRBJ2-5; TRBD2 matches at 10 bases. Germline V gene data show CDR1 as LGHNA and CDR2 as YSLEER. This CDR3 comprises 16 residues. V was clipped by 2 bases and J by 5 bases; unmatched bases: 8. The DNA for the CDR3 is TGCGCCAGCAGCCAAACCTTCTCTAGCGGGAGTGAGACCCAGTACTTC. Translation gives CASSQTFSSGSETQYF.

The CDR3 region has the DNA TGTGCCAGCAGCTTAGGGGGGACTTATGAGCAGTTCTTC. Protein: CASSLGGTYEQFF. This chain joins TRBV11-3 and TRBJ2-1, with a tentative D call TRBD2 (6 bases). Trimming cost V 1 base and J 8 bases, with 9 bases left between them. The germline V gene has CDR1 SGHNT and CDR2 YENEEA. The CDR3 has 13 amino acids.

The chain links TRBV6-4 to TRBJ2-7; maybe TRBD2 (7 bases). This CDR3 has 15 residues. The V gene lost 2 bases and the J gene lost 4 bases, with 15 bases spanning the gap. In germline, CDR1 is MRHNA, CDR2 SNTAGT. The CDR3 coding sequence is TGTGCCAGCAGTGACGGGGCACAGGGAGGGTACGAGCAGTACTTC. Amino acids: CASSDGAQGGYEQYF.

The DNA of the CDR3 is TGCAGTGCTATGTTCCCGAGAGCCCAGTGGGACACCAACACCTACGAGCAGTACTTC. It is translated as CSAMFPRAQWDTNTYEQYF. The V call is TRBV20-1, the J call TRBJ2-7; the D gene is possibly TRBD1 (6 bases). The ends were cut back, 4 bases at V and 2 bases at J, with 30 bases in the middle. The CDR3 has 19 residues. The germline gives CDR1 DFQATT, CDR2 SNEGSKA (reference sequence).